These 16 T cell receptor beta chains came from one sample sequenced in a study of cytomegalovirus exposure and HLA in healthy donors (dated by TCRdb to about 2017). Libraries were prepared through the immunoSEQ multiplex PCR assay. The multiplex PCR relied on a mix of 60 forward primers for TCR Vbeta segments and 13 reverse primers for TCR Jbeta segments. Held by TCRdb, this immuneACCESS table contains in-frame sequences only and omits some clones. Under half of the omission traces to an unresolved V gene where checked; the cause of the rest is unknown. The sample yields around 200,000 clones; 77% were counted once. 2.7% of the sample rests with the top ten. Source material: PBMCs. These receptors were taken from a woman in her sixties in good health and CMV-seropositive.

About this clone itself: Other DNA variants within this sample encode the same CDR3. For the CDR3, the DNA is TGCGCCAGCAGCCAAGATAGGGGGACCCAGTACTTC. Its protein product is CASSQDRGTQYF. The rearrangement uses TRBV4-1 and TRBJ2-5; D is perhaps TRBD1 (5 bases). The CDR3 contains 12 residues. Germline V gene lookup returns CDR1 MGHRA and CDR2 YSYEKL. Trimming pared 0 bases from V and 7 bases from J, leaving 6 bases between.

The chain combines TRBV21-1 with TRBJ2-3; no check of the table's D call, TRBD2, against the DNA was made. TRBV21-1 is labeled a pseudogene. This CDR3 contains 19 residues. The CDR3 loop is CASGGQGTSGRAGTDTQYF. CDR3 nucleotides: TGTGCCAGCGGGGGACAAGGGACTAGCGGGAGGGCCGGCACAGATACGCAGTATTTT.

This clone was found a few times. This sequence joins TRBV19 and TRBJ1-5; weak D call: TRBD1 (6 bases). V was shortened by 6 bases and J by 4 bases, with 16 bases between the two germline ends. Germline-derived CDR1 and CDR2 are LNHDA and SQIVND (reference sequence). The CDR3 covers 15 residues. The CDR3 DNA reads TGTGCCAGTAGACACCCAGGGGCGAGGAATCAGCCCCAGCATTTT. Amino acids: CASRHPGARNQPQHF.

The chain's CDR3 is CAWSHGTRQETQYF. The CDR3 DNA follows: TGTGCCTGGAGTCATGGGACTAGGCAAGAGACCCAGTACTTC. The V call is TRBV30, the J call TRBJ2-5; 8 bases agree with TRBD2. The V and J ends lost 2 bases and 2 bases, in that order; junction bases with no gene match: 4. The germline CDR1 and CDR2 sequences are GTSNPN and SVGIG (reference sequence). The CDR3 totals 14 residues.

V is TRBV13 and J is TRBJ2-7; no clear D gene. CDR3 size: 15 residues. The ends were cut back, 3 bases at V and 0 bases at J, with 12 bases in the middle. Germline assignment: CDR1 PRHDT and CDR2 FYEKMQ (reference sequence). In nucleotides, the CDR3 is TGTGCCAGCAGCTTGGTAGGAGCTTCCTCCTACGAGCAGTACTTC. Encoded protein: CASSLVGASSYEQYF.

The chain's CDR3 is CAWSADRQVQPQHF. CDR3 nucleotide sequence: TGTGCCTGGAGTGCTGACAGGCAGGTTCAGCCCCAGCATTTT. The chain combines TRBV30 with TRBJ1-5; D might be TRBD1 (6 bases). This CDR3 has 14 amino acids. CDR1 is GTSNPN, CDR2 SVGIG, per germline (reference sequence). V gave up 1 base and J gave up 6 bases, with 13 bases separating them. Full variable domain (missing parts from reference TRBV30 and TRBJ1-5): SQTIHQWPATLVQPVGSPLSLECTVEGTSNPNLYWYRQAAGRGLQLLFYSVGIGQISSEVPQNLSASRPQDRQFILSSKKLLLSDSGFYLCAWSADRQVQPQHFGDGTRLSIL.

The sample holds a few counts of this clone. The chain has TRBV4-2 and TRBJ2-3; 10 bases map to TRBD2. The CDR3 sequence is 18 residues long. The V and J ends lost 1 base and 2 bases, in that order; junction bases with no gene match: 9. Germline V gene data show CDR1 as LGHNA and CDR2 as YNFKEQ. CDR3 DNA sequence: TGTGCCAGCAGCCAAGCACCATCTAGCGGGGGCTACACAGATACGCAGTATTTT. Amino acids: CASSQAPSSGGYTDTQYF.

The chain uses TRBV7-2 and TRBJ2-1, with 9 bases lining up with TRBD1. The junction had 5 bases not matched to a gene; V was cut back by 3 bases and J by 5 bases. Germline V gene lookup returns CDR1 SGHTA and CDR2 FQGNSA. The CDR3 loop spans 15 amino acids. The CDR3 DNA reads TGTGCCAGCAGCTTGGGGACAGGGAACCACAATGAGCAGTTCTTC. This sequence encodes CASSLGTGNHNEQFF.

V gene TRBV6-5 combines with J gene TRBJ2-1, with D possibly matching TRBD1 (7 bases). Looked up from germline, CDR1 is MNHEY and CDR2 is SVGAGI. V dropped 4 bases and J dropped 8 bases, with 15 bases sitting between them. The CDR3 length is 14 residues. This CDR3 is CASSFTDRRDEQFF. The CDR3 nucleotides are TGTGCCAGCAGTTTCACGGACAGGAGGGATGAGCAGTTCTTC.

The genes are TRBV7-2 and TRBJ1-1, with TRBD1 matching 9 bases. CDR3 length: 15 amino acids. Per the germline V gene, CDR1 is SGHTA and CDR2 is FQGNSA. Unmatched junction bases numbered 8, after V lost 5 bases and J lost 4 bases. The CDR3 here is CASSPPTGGLTEAFF. Here the CDR3 DNA reads TGTGCCAGCAGCCCTCCAACAGGGGGCCTCACTGAAGCTTTCTTT. The full variable domain, rest sourced from reference TRBV7-2 and TRBJ1-1, is GAGVSQSPSNKVTEKGKDVELRCDPISGHTALYWYRQSLGQGLEFLIYFQGNSAPDKSGLPSDRFSAERTGGSVSTLTIQRTQQEDSAVYLCASSPPTGGLTEAFFGQGTRLTVV.

The gene calls are TRBV5-1 and TRBJ2-5, with 7 bases lining up with TRBD1. J lost 1 base, V lost 0 bases, and 6 bases had no gene match. This CDR3 has 16 residues. CDR1 and CDR2 from the germline V gene are SGHRS and YFSETQ. The CDR3, as DNA: TGCGCCAGCAGCTTGGACGCCGGGACAGCCCAAGAGACCCAGTACTTC. It codes for CASSLDAGTAQETQYF.

The gene calls are TRBV7-3 and TRBJ1-1; TRBD1 matches at 7 bases. Germline trimming cut 6 bases from V and 1 base from J; bases unmatched to any gene: 8. The CDR3 covers 15 residues. Germline CDR1 is SGHTA and CDR2 is FQGTGA. The CDR3 protein is CASSFTGTANTEAFF. In DNA form, the CDR3 reads TGTGCCAGCAGTTTCACCGGGACAGCGAACACTGAAGCTTTCTTT. Full variable domain (rest looked up from reference TRBV7-3 and TRBJ1-1): GAGVSQTPSNKVTEKGKYVELRCDPISGHTALYWYRQSLGQGPEFLIYFQGTGAADDSGLPNDRFFAVRPEGSVSTLKIQRTERGDSAVYLCASSFTGTANTEAFFGQGTRLTVV.

In regard to this clone: Other DNA variants within this sample encode the same CDR3. This chain joins TRBV7-3 and TRBJ1-1; D gene uncertain. This CDR3 spans 13 amino acids. Germline V gives CDR1 SGHTA, CDR2 FQGTGA. The V gene lost 5 bases and the J gene lost 1 base, with 8 bases spanning the gap. The CDR3 coding sequence is TGTGCCAGCAGCCTGCAGGAGAACACTGAAGCTTTCTTT. Translating gives CASSLQENTEAFF. The full variable domain, in which reference TRBV7-3 and TRBJ1-1 provide the parts outside the CDR3, is GAGVSQTPSNKVTEKGKYVELRCDPISGHTALYWYRQSLGQGPEFLIYFQGTGAADDSGLPNDRFFAVRPEGSVSTLKIQRTERGDSAVYLCASSLQENTEAFFGQGTRLTVV.

The chain employs TRBV7-9 and TRBJ2-6; D unclear. V was clipped by 1 base and J by 0 bases, with 10 bases between them. The CDR3 contains 17 residues. Germline lookup yields CDR1 SEHNR and CDR2 FQNEAQ (reference sequence). In nucleotides, the CDR3 is TGTGCCAGCAGCTTAGGTGTGGGCCTCTCTGGGGCCAACGTCCTGACTTTC. Its protein product is CASSLGVGLSGANVLTF.

The chain carries TRBV5-1 and TRBJ2-3, with TRBD2 matching 14 bases. Germline CDR1 SGHRS, CDR2 YFSETQ. V was pared by 4 bases and J by 6 bases, with 7 bases of the junction left unmatched. The CDR3 is made up of 16 amino acids. The CDR3 DNA is TGCGCCAGCAGCGGAGGACTAGCGGGGGGAGGGGATACGCAGTATTTT. It yields the protein CASSGGLAGGGDTQYF. Full variable domain (remainder filled in from reference TRBV5-1 and TRBJ2-3): KAGVTQTPRYLIKTRGQQVTLSCSPISGHRSVSWYQQTPGQGLQFLFEYFSETQRNKGNFPGRFSGRQFSNSRSEMNVSTLELGDSALYLCASSGGLAGGGDTQYFGPGTRLTVL.

V is TRBV7-2 and J is TRBJ2-1, with TRBD2 identical over 7 bases. The CDR3 totals 12 residues. The ends lost 3 bases at V and 8 bases at J; junction bases unmatched: 1. Germline V CDR1 and CDR2: SGHTA, FQGNSA. In DNA, the CDR3 is TGTGCCAGCAGCTTTCGGGGGGATGAGCAGTTCTTC. It yields the protein CASSFRGDEQFF.